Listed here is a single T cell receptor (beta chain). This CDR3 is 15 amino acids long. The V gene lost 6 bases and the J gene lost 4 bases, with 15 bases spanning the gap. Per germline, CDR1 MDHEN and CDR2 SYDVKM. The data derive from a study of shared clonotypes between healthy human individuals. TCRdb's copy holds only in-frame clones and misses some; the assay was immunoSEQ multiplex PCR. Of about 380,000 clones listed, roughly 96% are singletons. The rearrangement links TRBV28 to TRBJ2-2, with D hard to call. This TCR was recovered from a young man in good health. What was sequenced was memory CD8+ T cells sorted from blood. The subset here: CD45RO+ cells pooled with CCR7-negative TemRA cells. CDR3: CASRTNQGLTGELFF. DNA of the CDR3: TGTGCCAGCAGGACCAATCAAGGTCTCACCGGGGAGCTGTTTTTT.